These 27 T cell receptor beta chains were sequenced from one sample in a study of blood T cell repertoires in COVID-19. Data came from immunoSEQ multiplex PCR; TCRdb stores just in-frame clones and leaves some out. Altogether approximately 69,000 clones are present, roughly 80% being singletons, with the ten largest covering 22%. The sequencing sample was made of peripheral blood. The receptors were gathered from a man in his fifties or sixties with acute or convalescent COVID-19.

The V gene is TRBV30, the J gene TRBJ2-3, with no clear D. From germline, CDR1 is GTSNPN and CDR2 SVGIG (reference sequence). The CDR3 is 14 amino acids. The V end was cut by 4 bases, the J end by 1 base, with 12 bases between. The CDR3 sequence: CAWIAGAGTDTQYF. The CDR3 nucleotides are TGTGCCTGGATAGCTGGCGCCGGCACAGATACGCAGTATTTT.

The chain couples TRBV24-1 to TRBJ2-3; 11 bases agree with TRBD2. The CDR3 is made up of 17 amino acids. CDR1 KGHDR and CDR2 SFDVKD come from the germline V gene. The ends lost 2 bases at V and 5 bases at J; junction bases unmatched: 8. Written as DNA, the CDR3 is TGTGCCACCAGTGATTACTTAACTAGCGGGGGCGGAGATACGCAGTATTTT. It codes for CATSDYLTSGGGDTQYF.

This chain joins TRBV30 and TRBJ1-5; TRBD1 is a possible D gene (6 bases). Trimming took off 1 base at V and 7 bases at J, with 11 bases between the two ends. CDR1 GTSNPN and CDR2 SVGIG come from the germline V gene (reference sequence). This CDR3 comprises 13 residues. As DNA, the CDR3 is TGTGCCTGGAGTGACACAGGGCGGCAGCCCCAGCATTTT. It is translated as CAWSDTGRQPQHF. The full variable domain, its missing parts supplied by reference TRBV30 and TRBJ1-5, is SQTIHQWPATLVQPVGSPLSLECTVEGTSNPNLYWYRQAAGRGLQLLFYSVGIGQISSEVPQNLSASRPQDRQFILSSKKLLLSDSGFYLCAWSDTGRQPQHFGDGTRLSIL.

This clone was detected only once. DNA of the CDR3: TGTGCCTGGAAAATCGCGGCAGGGGGCGCGTCCTACAATGAGCAGTTCTTC. It yields the protein CAWKIAAGGASYNEQFF. The chain has TRBV30 and TRBJ2-1, with 8 bases aligning to TRBD1. The V segment lost 4 bases and the J segment 1 base; nucleotides outside the gene matches: 12. Germline-derived CDR1 and CDR2 are GTSNPN and SVGIG (reference sequence). CDR3 length: 17 amino acids.

V and J are TRBV15 and TRBJ2-6; tentatively, D is TRBD1 (6 bases). Germline CDR1 LNHNV, CDR2 YYDKDF (reference sequence). V lost 0 bases and J 1 base, leaving 13 bases between the germline ends. This CDR3 has 18 residues. CDR3 sequence: CATSRERTDLSGANVLTF. The DNA of the CDR3 is TGTGCCACCAGCAGAGAGCGGACAGACCTATCTGGGGCCAACGTCCTGACTTTC.

V gene TRBV3-1 (or the pseudogene TRBV3-2) combines with J gene TRBJ2-5; D call uncertain. V was shortened by 4 bases and J by 2 bases, with 5 bases between the two germline ends. Germline loops: CDR1 LGHDT, CDR2 YNNKEL (reference sequence). CDR3 size: 12 residues. CDR3 loop: CASSPRQETQYF. The DNA of the CDR3 is TGTGCCAGCAGCCCGAGACAAGAGACCCAGTACTTC.

The V gene is TRBV7-9, the J gene TRBJ1-2, with TRBD1 identical over 8 bases. J gave up 3 bases and V 1 base, and 4 bases lay outside the gene matches. CDR1 is SEHNR and CDR2 is FQNEAQ in the germline V gene (reference sequence). The CDR3 contains 15 residues. The CDR3 DNA is TGTGCCAGCAGCTTAGGACAGGGGTTAGACTATGGCTACACCTTC. Protein sequence: CASSLGQGLDYGYTF.

The chain carries TRBV6-5 and TRBJ1-2; 7 bases map to TRBD1. The V and J ends lost 6 bases and 4 bases, in that order; junction bases with no gene match: 8. Germline values: CDR1 MNHEY, CDR2 SVGAGI. CDR3 length: 14 amino acids. CDR3 sequence reads: CASRVMTGTYGYTF. The CDR3 nucleotides are TGTGCCAGCAGGGTCATGACAGGGACCTATGGCTACACCTTC.

CDR3 region: CASSQLKDRNTEAFF. The CDR3, as DNA: TGCGCCAGCAGCCAACTGAAGGACAGGAACACTGAAGCTTTCTTT. V is TRBV5-1 and J is TRBJ1-1; a possible D gene is TRBD1 (6 bases). This CDR3 comprises 15 residues. In germline, CDR1 is SGHRS, CDR2 YFSETQ. Trimming left V 4 bases short and J 1 base short, with 14 bases between. Full variable domain (remainder filled in from reference TRBV5-1 and TRBJ1-1): KAGVTQTPRYLIKTRGQQVTLSCSPISGHRSVSWYQQTPGQGLQFLFEYFSETQRNKGNFPGRFSGRQFSNSRSEMNVSTLELGDSALYLCASSQLKDRNTEAFFGQGTRLTVV.

There are a few counts of this clone. The gene calls are TRBV4-2 and TRBJ2-2; D may be TRBD2 (5 bases). V lost 1 base, J lost 7 bases, and 10 bases lay in between. Germline V gene lookup returns CDR1 LGHNA and CDR2 YNFKEQ. The CDR3 spans 14 residues. The CDR3 bases are TGTGCCAGCAGCCAAGCAGGAGGAGGCGGGGAGCTGTTTTTT. Translating gives CASSQAGGGGELFF.

CDR3 protein: CASTPGHTLEQYF. CDR3 nucleotide sequence: TGTGCCAGCACCCCAGGGCACACCCTGGAGCAGTACTTC. The chain employs TRBV6-5 and TRBJ2-7, with D tentatively TRBD1 (5 bases). From germline, CDR1 is MNHEY and CDR2 SVGAGI. This CDR3 region has 13 residues. V was trimmed by 7 bases and J by 7 bases, leaving 17 bases between them.

This clone was detected only a few times. The chain uses TRBV19 and TRBJ1-2, with no clear D. Trimming took off 4 bases at V and 2 bases at J, with 8 bases between the two ends. The germline gives CDR1 LNHDA, CDR2 SQIVND (reference sequence). This CDR3 region has 13 residues. CDR3 nucleotide sequence: TGTGCCAGTAGTACTGCAGTCAACTATGGCTACACCTTC. Protein product: CASSTAVNYGYTF.

CDR3 in amino acids: CASSPTGFKNIQYF. Written as DNA, the CDR3 is TGTGCCAGTAGTCCTACAGGGTTTAAAAACATTCAGTACTTC. This chain uses TRBV19 with TRBJ2-4; tentatively, D is TRBD1 (6 bases). Germline lookup yields CDR1 LNHDA and CDR2 SQIVND (reference sequence). The ends were cut back, 5 bases at V and 4 bases at J, with 12 bases in the middle. The CDR3 covers 14 residues.

The CDR3 is CASSPFNEQFF. The CDR3 bases are TGCGCCAGCAGCCCCTTCAATGAGCAGTTCTTC. This rearrangement joins TRBV5-1 to TRBJ2-1; D is uncertain. This CDR3 is 11 amino acids long. Germline V gene data show CDR1 as SGHRS and CDR2 as YFSETQ. The ends were cut back, 4 bases at V and 6 bases at J, with 5 bases in the middle.

This rearrangement joins TRBV18 to TRBJ1-2, with a tentative D call TRBD1 (5 bases). V was pared by 3 bases and J by 8 bases, with 13 bases between. This CDR3 contains 13 residues. Germline CDR1 KGHSH, CDR2 LQKENI. CDR3 loop: CASSPGRWGGYTF. The CDR3 DNA sequence: TGTGCCAGCTCACCGGGCAGGTGGGGCGGCTACACCTTC.

This rearrangement joins TRBV10-2 to TRBJ1-3; D is undetermined. V gave up 2 bases and J gave up 1 base, with 15 bases separating them. Germline V CDR1 and CDR2: WSHSY, SAAADI. This CDR3 region has 17 residues. The CDR3 nucleotides are TGCGCCAGCAGTGAGCAGAGCCTAGGACTATCTGGAAACACCATATATTTT. It encodes CASSEQSLGLSGNTIYF.

The V and J genes are TRBV19 and TRBJ1-2; 12 positions agree with TRBD1. This CDR3 region has 15 residues. Germline lookup yields CDR1 LNHDA and CDR2 SQIVND (reference sequence). J gave up 8 bases and V 5 bases, and 9 bases lay outside the gene matches. DNA for the CDR3: TGTGCCAGTAGTCGATCGGGACAGGGGGCAGGCGGCTACACCTTC. Translated, it gives CASSRSGQGAGGYTF.

In the case of this clone: A clone one base away is much larger, so this may be a read error. The chain joins TRBV11-2 to TRBJ2-1; 11 bases are shared with TRBD2. CDR1 is SGHAT and CDR2 is FQNNGV in the germline V gene. With V trimmed by 5 bases and J by 5 bases, 5 bases remained unmatched. This CDR3 spans 15 amino acids. The CDR3 DNA reads as TGTGCCAGCAGCAGATCTAGCGGGGGGCACAATGAGCAGTTCTTC. Translated: CASSRSSGGHNEQFF.

V gene TRBV12-3 or TRBV12-4 combines with J gene TRBJ2-5; D is undetermined. V was cut by 6 bases and J by 5 bases, with 10 bases left in between. The CDR3 totals 12 residues. The CDR3 sequence is CASSRLGETQYF. CDR3 nucleotides: TGTGCCAGCAGCCGACTCGGGGAGACCCAGTACTTC.

V is TRBV2 and J is TRBJ2-1; 10 bases line up with TRBD2. The CDR3 contains 15 residues. Per the germline V gene, CDR1 is SNHLY and CDR2 is FYNNEI. V lost 7 bases, J lost 5 bases, and 8 bases stayed unmatched. The DNA for the CDR3 is TGTGCCAGCAATGGGGCCAGCGGGAGGGACAATGAGCAGTTCTTC. Its protein is CASNGASGRDNEQFF.

The chain is built from TRBV19 and TRBJ1-2; weak D call: TRBD1 (6 bases). The CDR3 covers 14 residues. Germline CDR1 reads LNHDA; CDR2 reads SQIVND (reference sequence). Trimming took 4 bases from V and 2 from J, leaving 11 bases between them. In DNA, the CDR3 is TGTGCCAGTAGTAAAGGGGGAAGCAACTATGGCTACACCTTC. Translated: CASSKGGSNYGYTF.

This sequence joins TRBV7-8 and TRBJ2-1, with 7 bases identical to TRBD2. The germline CDR1 and CDR2 sequences are SGHVS and FQNEAQ. The CDR3 loop spans 14 amino acids. V gave up 5 bases and J gave up 0 bases; unmatched junction bases: 1. For the CDR3, the DNA is TGTGCCAGCAGCCAGCGGGGCTCCTACAATGAGCAGTTCTTC. Translating it yields CASSQRGSYNEQFF.

The chain uses TRBV18 and TRBJ2-4; a weak D match, TRBD1 (7 bases). CDR1 and CDR2 (germline): KGHSH, LQKENI. The CDR3 totals 17 residues. The V gene lost 1 base and the J gene lost 2 bases, with 15 bases spanning the gap. DNA of the CDR3: TGTGCCAGCTCACCACGGACTACAGGGGTAACCAAAAACATTCAGTACTTC. Residues: CASSPRTTGVTKNIQYF.

This clone showed up just once. The J gene is TRBJ1-1, the V gene TRBV7-2, with D maybe TRBD1 (6 bases). CDR1 and CDR2 from the germline V gene are SGHTA and FQGNSA. V was clipped by 4 bases and J by 2 bases, with 14 bases between them. The CDR3 contains 15 residues. CDR3 amino acids: CASSYATGSNTEAFF. In DNA form, the CDR3 reads TGTGCCAGCAGCTATGCAACAGGGTCAAACACTGAAGCTTTCTTT. Using reference TRBV7-2 and TRBJ1-1 for the parts outside the CDR3, the full variable domain is GAGVSQSPSNKVTEKGKDVELRCDPISGHTALYWYRQSLGQGLEFLIYFQGNSAPDKSGLPSDRFSAERTGGSVSTLTIQRTQQEDSAVYLCASSYATGSNTEAFFGQGTRLTVV.

The genes are TRBV5-1 and TRBJ2-3; D is perhaps TRBD2 (5 bases). Germline CDR1 reads SGHRS; CDR2 reads YFSETQ. V shed 4 bases and J shed 7 bases, with 13 bases lying between them. The CDR3 runs 13 residues. CDR3 residues: CASSTADSNTQYF. The CDR3 DNA reads as TGCGCCAGCAGCACCGCGGACTCCAATACGCAGTATTTT.

The chain is built from TRBV28 and TRBJ2-1; D not resolved. Deletions cut 5 bases from V and 0 bases from J, with 8 bases between. The CDR3 runs 14 residues. The germline V gene has CDR1 MDHEN and CDR2 SYDVKM. The CDR3 nucleotides are TGTGCCAGCAGTACACCAAGCTCCTACAATGAGCAGTTCTTC. It translates to CASSTPSSYNEQFF.

The V call is TRBV28, the J call TRBJ2-5; TRBD1 matches at 8 bases. V lost 0 bases and J lost 2; bases outside the gene matches: 5. Germline CDR1 reads MDHEN; CDR2 reads SYDVKM. The CDR3 runs 16 residues. The CDR3: CASSLWTGTGQETQYF. CDR3 nucleotide sequence: TGTGCCAGCAGTTTATGGACCGGGACAGGACAAGAGACCCAGTACTTC.